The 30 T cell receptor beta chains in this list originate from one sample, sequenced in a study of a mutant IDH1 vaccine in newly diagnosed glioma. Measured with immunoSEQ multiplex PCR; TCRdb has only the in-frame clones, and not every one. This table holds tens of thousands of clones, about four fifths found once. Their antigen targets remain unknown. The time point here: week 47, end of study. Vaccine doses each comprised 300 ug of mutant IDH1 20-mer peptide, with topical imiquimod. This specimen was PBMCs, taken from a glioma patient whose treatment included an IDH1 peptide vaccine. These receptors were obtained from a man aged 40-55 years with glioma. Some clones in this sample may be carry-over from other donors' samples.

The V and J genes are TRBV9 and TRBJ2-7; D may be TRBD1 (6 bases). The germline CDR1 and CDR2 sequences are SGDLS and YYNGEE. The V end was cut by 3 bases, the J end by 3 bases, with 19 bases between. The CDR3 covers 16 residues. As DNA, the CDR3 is TGTGCCAGCAGCGAGGGGCCACAGGGAAGGATCTACGAGCAGTACTTC. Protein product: CASSEGPQGRIYEQYF.

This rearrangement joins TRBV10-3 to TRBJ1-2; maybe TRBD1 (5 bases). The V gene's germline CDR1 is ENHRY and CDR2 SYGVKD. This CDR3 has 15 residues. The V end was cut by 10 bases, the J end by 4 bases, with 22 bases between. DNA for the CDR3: TGTGCCACCCATCAAGGCGACAGCCGCCTCTATGGCTACACCTTC. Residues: CATHQGDSRLYGYTF.

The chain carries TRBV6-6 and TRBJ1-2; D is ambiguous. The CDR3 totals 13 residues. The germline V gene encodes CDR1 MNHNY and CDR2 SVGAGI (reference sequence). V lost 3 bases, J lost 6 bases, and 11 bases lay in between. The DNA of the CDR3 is TGTGCCAGCAGTTATAGACGGGGAAATGGCTACACCTTC. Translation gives CASSYRRGNGYTF.

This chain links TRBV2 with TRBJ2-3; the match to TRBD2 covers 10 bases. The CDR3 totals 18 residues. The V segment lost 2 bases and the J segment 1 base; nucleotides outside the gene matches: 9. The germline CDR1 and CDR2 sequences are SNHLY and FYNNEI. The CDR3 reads CASSEIAGGPRGTDTQYF. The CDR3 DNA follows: TGTGCCAGCAGTGAAATAGCGGGGGGCCCTCGGGGCACAGATACGCAGTATTTT.

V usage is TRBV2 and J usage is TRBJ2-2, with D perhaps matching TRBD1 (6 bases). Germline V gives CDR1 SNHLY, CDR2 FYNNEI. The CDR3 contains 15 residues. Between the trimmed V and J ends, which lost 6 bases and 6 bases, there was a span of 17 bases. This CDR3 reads CASSYNRAPAGELFF. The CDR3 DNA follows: TGTGCCAGCAGCTATAACAGGGCCCCAGCCGGGGAGCTGTTTTTT.

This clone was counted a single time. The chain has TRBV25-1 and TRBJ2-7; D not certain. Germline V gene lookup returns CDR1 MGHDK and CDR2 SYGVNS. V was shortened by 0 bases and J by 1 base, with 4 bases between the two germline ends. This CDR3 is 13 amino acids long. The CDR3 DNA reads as TGTGCCAGCAGTGAATATCAATCCTACGAGCAGTACTTC. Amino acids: CASSEYQSYEQYF.

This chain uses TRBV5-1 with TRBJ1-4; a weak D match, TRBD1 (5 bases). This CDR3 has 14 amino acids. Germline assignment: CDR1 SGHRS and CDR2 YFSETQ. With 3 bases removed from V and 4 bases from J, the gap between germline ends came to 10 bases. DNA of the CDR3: TGCGCCAGCAGCTGGGGGGGAGTTAATGAAAAACTGTTTTTT. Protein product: CASSWGGVNEKLFF.

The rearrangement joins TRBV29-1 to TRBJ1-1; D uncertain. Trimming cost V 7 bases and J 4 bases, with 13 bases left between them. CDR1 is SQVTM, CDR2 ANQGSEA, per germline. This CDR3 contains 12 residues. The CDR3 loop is CSALEVGTEAFF. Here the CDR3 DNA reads TGCAGCGCCCTGGAGGTGGGCACTGAAGCTTTCTTT.

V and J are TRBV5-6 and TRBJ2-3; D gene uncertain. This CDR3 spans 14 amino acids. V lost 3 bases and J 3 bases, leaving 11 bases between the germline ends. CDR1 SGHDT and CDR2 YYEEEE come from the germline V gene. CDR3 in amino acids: CASSWAEGTDTQYF. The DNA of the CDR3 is TGTGCCAGCAGCTGGGCGGAAGGAACAGATACGCAGTATTTT.

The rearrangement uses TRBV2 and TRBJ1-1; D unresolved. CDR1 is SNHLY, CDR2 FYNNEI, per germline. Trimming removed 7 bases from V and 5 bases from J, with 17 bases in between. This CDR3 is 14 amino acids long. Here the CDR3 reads CASNVEGAKTEAFF. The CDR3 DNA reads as TGTGCCAGCAATGTGGAGGGTGCGAAAACTGAAGCTTTCTTT. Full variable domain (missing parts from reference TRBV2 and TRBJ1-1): EPEVTQTPSHQVTQMGQEVILRCVPISNHLYFYWYRQILGQKVEFLVSFYNNEISEKSEIFDDQFSVERPDGSNFTLKIRSTKLEDSAMYFCASNVEGAKTEAFFGQGTRLTVV.

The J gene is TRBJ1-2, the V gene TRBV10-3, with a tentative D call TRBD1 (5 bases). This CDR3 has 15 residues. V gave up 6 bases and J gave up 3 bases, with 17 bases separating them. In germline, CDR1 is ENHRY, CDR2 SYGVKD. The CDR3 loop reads CAIRSGAGSDYGYTF. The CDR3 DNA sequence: TGTGCCATCAGGAGCGGGGCAGGCTCTGACTATGGCTACACCTTC.

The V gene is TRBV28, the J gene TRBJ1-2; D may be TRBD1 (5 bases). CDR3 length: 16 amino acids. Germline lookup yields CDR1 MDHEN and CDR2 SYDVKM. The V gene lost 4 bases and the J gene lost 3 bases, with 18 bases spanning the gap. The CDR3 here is CASSSARGYWDYGYTF. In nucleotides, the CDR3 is TGTGCCAGCAGTTCAGCTCGGGGGTACTGGGACTATGGCTACACCTTC.

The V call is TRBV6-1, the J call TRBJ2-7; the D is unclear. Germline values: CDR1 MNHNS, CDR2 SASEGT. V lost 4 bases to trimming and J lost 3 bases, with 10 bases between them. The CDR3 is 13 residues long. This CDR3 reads CASSAPENYEQYF. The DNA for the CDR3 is TGTGCCAGCAGTGCTCCAGAGAACTACGAGCAGTACTTC.

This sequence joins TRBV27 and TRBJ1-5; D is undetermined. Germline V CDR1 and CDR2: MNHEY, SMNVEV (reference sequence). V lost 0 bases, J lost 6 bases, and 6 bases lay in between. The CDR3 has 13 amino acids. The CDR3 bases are TGTGCCAGCAGTTTATCTGTCGCTCAGCCCCAGCATTTT. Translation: CASSLSVAQPQHF.

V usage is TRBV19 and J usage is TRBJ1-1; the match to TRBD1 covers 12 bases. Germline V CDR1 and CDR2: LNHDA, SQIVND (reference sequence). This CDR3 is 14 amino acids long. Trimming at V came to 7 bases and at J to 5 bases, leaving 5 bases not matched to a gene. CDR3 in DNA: TGTGCCAGTAACGAGGGACAGGGGGCTACTGAAGCTTTCTTT. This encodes CASNEGQGATEAFF.

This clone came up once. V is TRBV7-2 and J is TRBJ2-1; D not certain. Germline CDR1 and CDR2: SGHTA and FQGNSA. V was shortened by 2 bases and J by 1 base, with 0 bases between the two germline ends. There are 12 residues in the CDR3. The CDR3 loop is CASSLSYNEQFF. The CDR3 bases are TGTGCCAGCAGCTTATCCTACAATGAGCAGTTCTTC.

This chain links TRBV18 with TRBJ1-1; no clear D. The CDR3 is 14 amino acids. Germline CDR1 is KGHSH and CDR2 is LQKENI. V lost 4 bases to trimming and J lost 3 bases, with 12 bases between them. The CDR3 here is CASSLRRSDTEAFF. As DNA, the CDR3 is TGTGCCAGCTCACTCCGAAGGTCGGACACTGAAGCTTTCTTT. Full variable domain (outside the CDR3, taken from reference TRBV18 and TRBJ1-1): NAGVMQNPRHLVRRRGQEARLRCSPMKGHSHVYWYRQLPEEGLKFMVYLQKENIIDESGMPKERFSAEFPKEGPSILRIQQVVRGDSAAYFCASSLRRSDTEAFFGQGTRLTVV.

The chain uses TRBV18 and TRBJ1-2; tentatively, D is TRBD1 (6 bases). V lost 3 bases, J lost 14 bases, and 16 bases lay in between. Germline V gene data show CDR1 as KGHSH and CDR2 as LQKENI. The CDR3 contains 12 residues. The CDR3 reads CASSPSSGEETF. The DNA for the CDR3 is TGTGCCAGCTCACCCTCTTCAGGGGAGGAAACCTTC.

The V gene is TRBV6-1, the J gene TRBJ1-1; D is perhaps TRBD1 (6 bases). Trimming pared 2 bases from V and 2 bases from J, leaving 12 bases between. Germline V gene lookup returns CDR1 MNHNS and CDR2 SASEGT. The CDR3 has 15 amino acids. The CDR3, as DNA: TGTGCCAGCAGTGAATGGCGGACAGAAAACACTGAAGCTTTCTTT. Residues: CASSEWRTENTEAFF.

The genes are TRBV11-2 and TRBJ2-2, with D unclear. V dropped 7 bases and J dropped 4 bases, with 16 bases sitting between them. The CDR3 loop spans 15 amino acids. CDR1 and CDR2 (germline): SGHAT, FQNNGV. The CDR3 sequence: CASIVVPLGTGELFF. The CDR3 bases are TGTGCCAGCATAGTAGTCCCCCTTGGCACCGGGGAGCTGTTTTTT.

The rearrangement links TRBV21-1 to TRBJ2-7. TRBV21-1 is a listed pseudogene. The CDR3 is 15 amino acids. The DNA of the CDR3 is TGTGCCAGCAGCAAAGGCCCAGACGGAACCTACGAGCAGTACTTC. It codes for CASSKGPDGTYEQYF.

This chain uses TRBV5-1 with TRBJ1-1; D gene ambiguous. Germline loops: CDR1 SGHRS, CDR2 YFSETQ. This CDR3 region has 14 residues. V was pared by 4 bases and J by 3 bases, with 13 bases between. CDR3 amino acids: CASSPSSWDTEAFF. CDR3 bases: TGCGCCAGCAGCCCCTCGAGTTGGGACACTGAAGCTTTCTTT.

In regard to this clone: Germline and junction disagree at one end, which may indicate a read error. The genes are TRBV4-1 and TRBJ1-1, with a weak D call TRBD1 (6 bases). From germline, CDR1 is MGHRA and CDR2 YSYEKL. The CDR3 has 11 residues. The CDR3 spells CASSQGTGFLF. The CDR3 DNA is TGCGCCAGCAGCCAAGGAACAGGGTTTCTCTTT.

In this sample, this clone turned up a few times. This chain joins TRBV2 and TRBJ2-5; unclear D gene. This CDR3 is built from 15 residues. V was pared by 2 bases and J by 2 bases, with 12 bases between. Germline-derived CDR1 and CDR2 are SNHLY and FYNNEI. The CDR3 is CASSEFPNGQETQYF. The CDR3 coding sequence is TGTGCCAGCAGTGAATTTCCGAATGGGCAAGAGACCCAGTACTTC. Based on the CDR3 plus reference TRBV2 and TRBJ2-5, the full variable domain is EPEVTQTPSHQVTQMGQEVILRCVPISNHLYFYWYRQILGQKVEFLVSFYNNEISEKSEIFDDQFSVERPDGSNFTLKIRSTKLEDSAMYFCASSEFPNGQETQYFGPGTRLLVL.

CDR3 sequence (DNA): TGCGCCAGCAGCTTGGCCCTCAAAGGGAACTATGGCTACACCTTC. Its translation is CASSLALKGNYGYTF. The chain has TRBV5-1 and TRBJ1-2; D unclear. This CDR3 has 15 amino acids. CDR1 and CDR2 (germline): SGHRS, YFSETQ. V was shortened by 0 bases and J by 2 bases, with 11 bases between the two germline ends.

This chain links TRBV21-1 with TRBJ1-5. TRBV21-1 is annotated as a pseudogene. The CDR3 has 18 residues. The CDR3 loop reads CASSYKFGGIGGNQPQHF. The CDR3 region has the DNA TGTGCCAGCAGCTACAAATTCGGAGGAATCGGAGGCAATCAGCCCCAGCATTTT.

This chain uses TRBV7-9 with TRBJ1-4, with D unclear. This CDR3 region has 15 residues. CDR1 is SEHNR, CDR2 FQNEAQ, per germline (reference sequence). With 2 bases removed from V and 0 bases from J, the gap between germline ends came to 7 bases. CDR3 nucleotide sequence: TGTGCCAGCAGCTTATTAAAGCCAACTAATGAAAAACTGTTTTTT. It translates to CASSLLKPTNEKLFF.

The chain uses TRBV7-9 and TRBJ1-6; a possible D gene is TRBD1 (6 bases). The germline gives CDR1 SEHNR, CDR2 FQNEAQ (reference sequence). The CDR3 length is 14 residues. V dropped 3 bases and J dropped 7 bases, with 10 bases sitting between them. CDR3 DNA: TGTGCCAGCAGCTTCAGGACAGAGAATTCACCCCTCCACTTT. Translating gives CASSFRTENSPLHF.

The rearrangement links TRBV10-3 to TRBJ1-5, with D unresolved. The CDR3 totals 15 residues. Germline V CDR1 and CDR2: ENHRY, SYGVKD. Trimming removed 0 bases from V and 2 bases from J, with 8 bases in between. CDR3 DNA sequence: TGTGCCATCAGTGAGTCGTTTCCAGGCAATCAGCCCCAGCATTTT. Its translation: CAISESFPGNQPQHF.

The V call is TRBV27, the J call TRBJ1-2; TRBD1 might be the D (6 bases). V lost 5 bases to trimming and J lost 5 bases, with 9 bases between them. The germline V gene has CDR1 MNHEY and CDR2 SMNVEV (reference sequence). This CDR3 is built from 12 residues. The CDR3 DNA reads TGTGCCAGCAGTCCCCAGGGGTATGGCTACACCTTC. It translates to CASSPQGYGYTF.